The rows below give T cell receptor beta chains drawn from one sample of a study of T-cell reconstitution after alpha-beta-depleted transplantation in children. TCRdb ran MiXCR on the PCR reads and lists one entry per CDR3 protein. The sample consists of 400,000 to 550,000 distinct CDR3 sequences, about 10% of them appearing once. The material sequenced was PBMCs, taken before TCRalphabeta/CD19-depleted stem cell transplant. The receptors derive from a child aged 2-15 years with inherited bone marrow failure, due to receive a stem cell transplant. CDR3s include the opening cysteine and the closing phenylalanine or tryptophan. The D gene is left open where the match is weak. Clone size is stated in some rows and not others, as once, few, many or a class when expanded.

D gene	clone size	J gene	V gene	CDR3 protein	CDR3 DNA
-	-	TRBJ1-5	TRBV19	CASSIMSGAGQPQHF	TGTGCCAGTAGTATAATGTCGGGGGCCGGACAGCCCCAGCATTTT
-	many	TRBJ1-1	TRBV9	CASSVEEGREAFF	TGTGCCAGCAGCGTAGAGGAGGGGAGGGAAGCTTTCTTT
-	many	TRBJ2-3	TRBV7-9	CASSPQRLGTDTQYF	TGTGCCAGCAGCCCCCAGCGCTTAGGCACTGATACGCAGTATTTT
-	many	TRBJ2-5	TRBV7-9	CASSFSARALQETQYF	TGTGCCAGCAGCTTCTCCGCCAGGGCCCTACAAGAGACCCAGTACTTC
TRBD2	few	TRBJ2-7	TRBV2	CASRPGTSGTYEQYF	TGTGCCAGCAGACCCGGGACTAGCGGAACCTACGAGCAGTACTTC
-	many	TRBJ2-1	TRBV28	CASSLVINGASYNEQFF	TGTGCCAGCAGCCTGGTCATTAACGGGGCGTCCTACAATGAGCAGTTCTTC
TRBD1	many	TRBJ1-6	TRBV27	CASSFTGGSSPLHF	TGTGCCAGCAGTTTTACAGGGGGGTCTTCACCCCTCCACTTT
-	-	TRBJ2-1	TRBV12-3/TRBV12-4	CASRPGLTIHGDEQFF	TGTGCCAGCAGACCCGGGCTCACCATCCACGGAGATGAGCAGTTCTTC
-	many	TRBJ1-3	TRBV6-1	CASSESPAGNTIYF	TGTGCCAGCAGTGAGTCGCCAGCCGGAAACACCATATATTTT
TRBD1	few	TRBJ1-5	TRBV30	CAWSRDRDQPQHF	TGTGCCTGGAGTCGTGACAGGGACCAGCCCCAGCATTTT
-	many	TRBJ2-1	TRBV27	CASSLRSRTEQFF	TGTGCCAGCAGTTTACGCTCCAGAACTGAGCAGTTCTTC
TRBD1	few	TRBJ1-5	TRBV19	CASAGTGNQPQHF	TGTGCCAGCGCCGGGACAGGAAATCAGCCCCAGCATTTT
TRBD1	many	TRBJ1-1	TRBV5-1	CASSSDRVDTEAFF	TGCGCCAGCAGCTCTGACAGGGTTGACACTGAAGCTTTCTTT
-	many	TRBJ2-4	TRBV29-1	CSVEGFQGTGTAKNIQYF	TGCAGCGTTGAAGGGTTCCAGGGGACGGGAACGGCCAAAAACATTCAGTACTTC
TRBD2	-	TRBJ2-1	TRBV6-5	CASSYSPASGASLF	TGTGCCAGCAGTTACTCTCCGGCTAGCGGGGCCTCCCTCTTC
TRBD2	many	TRBJ2-7	TRBV6-5	CASSYYPWGSGKYEQYF	TGTGCCAGCAGTTACTATCCGTGGGGTAGCGGGAAATACGAGCAGTACTTC
TRBD1	many	TRBJ2-5	TRBV27	CASSSVRGTETQYF	TGTGCCAGCAGTTCTGTCAGGGGGACGGAGACCCAGTACTTC
TRBD1	-	TRBJ2-7	TRBV28	CASRGQGAHEQYF	TGTGCCAGCAGAGGACAGGGGGCCCACGAGCAGTACTTC
TRBD1	-	TRBJ1-2	TRBV7-9	CAIRHTQGANYGYTF	TGTGCCATCAGACACACACAGGGGGCGAACTATGGCTACACCTTC
-	-	TRBJ1-5	TRBV27	CASSFYGPPEGQPQHF	TGTGCCAGCAGTTTTTACGGGCCGCCTGAGGGGCAGCCCCAGCATTTT
-	many	TRBJ2-6	TRBV9	CASSPNAASGANVLTF	TGTGCCAGCAGCCCAAACGCCGCCTCTGGGGCCAACGTCCTGACTTTC
-	few	TRBJ2-5	TRBV13	CASRKGHSETQYF	TGTGCCAGCAGGAAGGGACACTCAGAGACCCAGTACTTC
TRBD1	few	TRBJ2-5	TRBV12-3/TRBV12-4	CASSLMGQGKETQYF	TGTGCCAGCAGTTTGATGGGACAGGGTAAAGAGACCCAGTACTTC
-	many	TRBJ1-1	TRBV27	CASSPLKSGPTLF	TGTGCCAGCAGTCCCCTAAAATCCGGACCCACCCTTTTT
-	many	TRBJ1-2	TRBV4-3	CASSLGRPPGGYTF	TGCGCCAGCAGCCTCGGCAGGCCCCCGGGCGGCTACACCTTC
-	few	TRBJ1-1	TRBV4-2	CASSQSGSDTEAFF	TGTGCCAGCAGCCAAAGCGGGAGTGATACTGAAGCTTTCTTT
-	few	TRBJ1-2	TRBV28	CASGSGFSGYTF	TGTGCCAGCGGGTCCGGGTTTAGTGGCTACACCTTC
-	many	TRBJ2-5	TRBV6-1	CASKGSYQETQYF	TGTGCCAGCAAGGGTTCGTACCAAGAGACCCAGTACTTC
-	few	TRBJ2-7	TRBV7-8	CASSPMGRGYEQYF	TGTGCCAGCTCGCCAATGGGACGCGGCTACGAGCAGTACTTC
-	-	TRBJ2-1	TRBV4-2	CASSHGRAGNEQFF	TGTGCCAGCAGCCACGGGAGAGCAGGCAATGAGCAGTTCTTC
-	many	TRBJ1-5	TRBV13	CASSVRFQPQHF	TGTGCCAGCAGCGTACGGTTCCAGCCCCAGCATTTT
TRBD1	many	TRBJ2-7	TRBV29-1	CSVGPRTGAYEQYF	TGCAGCGTTGGACCCCGGACAGGGGCCTACGAGCAGTACTTC
-	many	TRBJ2-5	TRBV11-2	CASRYYREKETQYF	TGTGCCAGCAGGTACTACAGGGAAAAAGAGACCCAGTACTTC
-	many	TRBJ1-1	TRBV4-1	CASSEGPLHGAFF	TGCGCCAGCAGCGAAGGACCGCTCCACGGAGCTTTCTTT
-	-	TRBJ1-6	TRBV5-6	CASSLNRGYDSPLHF	TGTGCCAGCAGCCTCAATAGGGGCTATGATTCACCCCTCCACTTT
-	many	TRBJ1-2	TRBV29-1	CSVNGGNHGYTF	TGCAGCGTCAATGGAGGGAACCATGGCTACACCTTC
TRBD2	few	TRBJ2-1	TRBV19	CASSIPSGRGNEQFF	TGTGCCAGTAGTATACCCAGCGGGAGAGGAAATGAGCAGTTCTTC
-	few	TRBJ1-5	TRBV2	CASSEARPAGAYQPQHF	TGTGCCAGCAGTGAAGCGCGGCCCGCGGGGGCATATCAGCCCCAGCATTTT
-	-	TRBJ2-1	TRBV10-3	CAISDRGSEGEQFF	TGTGCCATCAGTGACCGGGGAAGTGAGGGGGAGCAGTTCTTC
-	many	TRBJ1-2	TRBV4-3	CASSQDAVPSGDGYTF	TGCGCCAGCAGCCAAGATGCAGTCCCAAGTGGCGATGGCTACACCTTC
TRBD2	many	TRBJ2-7	TRBV12-3/TRBV12-4	CASSLSGLAGYEQYF	TGTGCCAGCAGTTTAAGTGGACTAGCGGGTTACGAGCAGTACTTC
-	many	TRBJ2-5	TRBV29-1	CSVEEWQVGETQYF	TGCAGCGTTGAAGAATGGCAGGTCGGAGAGACCCAGTACTTC
TRBD1	many	TRBJ2-3	TRBV27	CASSLQGAAPTQYF	TGTGCCAGCAGTTTACAGGGGGCCGCTCCTACGCAGTATTTT
-	many	TRBJ1-2	TRBV20-1	CSARSQYGYTF	TGCAGTGCTAGGTCACAGTATGGCTACACCTTC
TRBD1	many	TRBJ1-2	TRBV7-2	CASSSRTGLFYGYTF	TGTGCCAGCAGTTCCCGGACAGGTTTATTCTATGGCTACACCTTC